This TCR beta chain was sequenced for a study of blood T cell repertoires in COVID-19. Study-wide context: Sites across the United States, Italy and Spain contributed samples from acute and convalescent COVID-19. T cells, B-cell-depleted T cells, or PBMCs provided the cDNA or gDNA that served as material.

Authors' data handling: Scientists estimated how many nucleated cells there were by amplifying reference gene primers. Clones were read by immunoSEQ multiplex PCR, and TCRdb kept only the in-frame ones, dropping some. V and J calls and clone size are copied from that table; D and trimming were computed from the DNA. Here the sample spans about 230,000 clones, approximately 82% being singletons. This clone came up once. The V segment lost 2 bases and the J segment 4 bases; nucleotides outside the gene matches: 4. CDR3 size: 16 residues. Germline loops: CDR1 KGHDR, CDR2 SFDVKD. The sequence came from a man aged 40-49 years who had recovered from COVID-19. Material for sequencing was peripheral blood. The chain recombines TRBV24-1 with TRBJ2-2, with TRBD2 matching 9 bases. The CDR3 bases are TGTGCCACCAGTGATTCTAGCGGGGTCGGCACCGGGGAGCTGTTTTTT. Translating it yields CATSDSSGVGTGELFF.